This TCR beta chain is from a study of shared clonotypes between healthy human individuals. Study details: The plates for each donor numbered three CD4 naive, three CD4 memory, two CD8 naive and one CD8 memory. Study-level results: Clonotypes shared by all four sorted-subset donors had higher generation probabilities than non-shared clonotypes.

The table came from immunoSEQ multiplex PCR; TCRdb's copy has only in-frame clones and leaves some out. The sample lists around 1 million clones; approximately 80% were seen once. In regard to this clone: Its antigen is unidentified.

Partitioning of CD4+ cells yielded a CD45RA+ naive subset and a CD45RA-negative memory subset. Between the trimmed V and J ends, which lost 2 bases and 5 bases, there was a span of 19 bases. The germline gives CDR1 SEHNR, CDR2 FQNEAQ (reference sequence). This CDR3 spans 17 amino acids. The gene calls are TRBV7-9 and TRBJ2-1; possible D gene TRBD2, 6 bases. This TCR derives from a man aged 18 to 35 in good health. Sequenced input: memory CD4+ T cells sorted from blood. Subset here: CD45RA-negative fraction. The CDR3 loop is CASSLRGVGLLDNEQFF. DNA for the CDR3: TGTGCCAGCAGCTTACGAGGTGTCGGACTACTCGACAATGAGCAGTTCTTC.